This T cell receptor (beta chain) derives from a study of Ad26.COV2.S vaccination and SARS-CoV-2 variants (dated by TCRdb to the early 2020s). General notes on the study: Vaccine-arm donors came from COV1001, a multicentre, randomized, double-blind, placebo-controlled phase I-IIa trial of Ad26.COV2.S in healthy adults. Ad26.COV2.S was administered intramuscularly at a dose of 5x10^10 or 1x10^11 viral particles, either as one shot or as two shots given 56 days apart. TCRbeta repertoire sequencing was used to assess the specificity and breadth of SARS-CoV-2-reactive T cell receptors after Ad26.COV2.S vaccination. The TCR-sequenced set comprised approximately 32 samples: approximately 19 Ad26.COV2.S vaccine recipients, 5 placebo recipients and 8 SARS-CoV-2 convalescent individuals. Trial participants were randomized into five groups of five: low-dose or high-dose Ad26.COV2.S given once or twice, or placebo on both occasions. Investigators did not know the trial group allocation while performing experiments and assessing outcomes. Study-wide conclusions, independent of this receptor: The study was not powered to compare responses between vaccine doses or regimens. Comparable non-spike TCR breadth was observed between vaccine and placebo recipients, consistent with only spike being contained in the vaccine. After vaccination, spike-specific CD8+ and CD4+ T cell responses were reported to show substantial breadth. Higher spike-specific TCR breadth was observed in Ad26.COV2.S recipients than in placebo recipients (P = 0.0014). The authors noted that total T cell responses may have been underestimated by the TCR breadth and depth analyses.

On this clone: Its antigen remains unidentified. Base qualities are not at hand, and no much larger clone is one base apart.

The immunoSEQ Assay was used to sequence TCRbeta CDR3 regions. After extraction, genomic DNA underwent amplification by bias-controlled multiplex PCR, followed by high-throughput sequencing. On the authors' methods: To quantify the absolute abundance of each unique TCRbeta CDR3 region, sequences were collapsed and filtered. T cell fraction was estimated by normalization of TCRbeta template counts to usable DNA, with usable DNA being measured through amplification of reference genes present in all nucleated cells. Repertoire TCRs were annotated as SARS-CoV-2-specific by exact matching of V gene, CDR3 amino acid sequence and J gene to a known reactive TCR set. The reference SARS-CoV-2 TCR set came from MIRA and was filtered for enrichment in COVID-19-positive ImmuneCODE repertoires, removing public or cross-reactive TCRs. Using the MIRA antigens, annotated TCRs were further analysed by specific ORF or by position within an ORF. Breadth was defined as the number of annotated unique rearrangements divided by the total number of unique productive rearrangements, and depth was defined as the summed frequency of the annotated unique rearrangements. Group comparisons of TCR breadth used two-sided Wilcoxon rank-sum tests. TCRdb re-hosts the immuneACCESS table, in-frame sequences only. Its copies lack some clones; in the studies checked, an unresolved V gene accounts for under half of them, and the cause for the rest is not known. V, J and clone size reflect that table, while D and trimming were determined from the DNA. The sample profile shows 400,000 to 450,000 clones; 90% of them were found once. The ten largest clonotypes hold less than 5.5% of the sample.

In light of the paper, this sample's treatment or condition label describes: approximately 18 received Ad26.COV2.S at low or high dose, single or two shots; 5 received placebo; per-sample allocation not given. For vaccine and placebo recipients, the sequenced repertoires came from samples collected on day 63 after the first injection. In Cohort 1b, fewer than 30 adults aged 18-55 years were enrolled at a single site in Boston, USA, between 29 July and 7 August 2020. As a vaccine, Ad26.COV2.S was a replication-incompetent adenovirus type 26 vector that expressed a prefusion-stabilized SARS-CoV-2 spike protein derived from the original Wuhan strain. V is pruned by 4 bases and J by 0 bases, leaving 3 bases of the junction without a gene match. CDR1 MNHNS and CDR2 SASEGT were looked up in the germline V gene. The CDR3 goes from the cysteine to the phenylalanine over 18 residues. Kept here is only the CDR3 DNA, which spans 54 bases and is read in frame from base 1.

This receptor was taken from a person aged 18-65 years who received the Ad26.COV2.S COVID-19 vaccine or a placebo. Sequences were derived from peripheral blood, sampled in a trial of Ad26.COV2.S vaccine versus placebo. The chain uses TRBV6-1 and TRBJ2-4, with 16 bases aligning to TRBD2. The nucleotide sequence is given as TGTGCCAGCAGTGCCGGGACTAGCGGGAGGGTAGCCAAAAACATTCAGTACTTC. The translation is CASSAGTSGRVAKNIQYF.